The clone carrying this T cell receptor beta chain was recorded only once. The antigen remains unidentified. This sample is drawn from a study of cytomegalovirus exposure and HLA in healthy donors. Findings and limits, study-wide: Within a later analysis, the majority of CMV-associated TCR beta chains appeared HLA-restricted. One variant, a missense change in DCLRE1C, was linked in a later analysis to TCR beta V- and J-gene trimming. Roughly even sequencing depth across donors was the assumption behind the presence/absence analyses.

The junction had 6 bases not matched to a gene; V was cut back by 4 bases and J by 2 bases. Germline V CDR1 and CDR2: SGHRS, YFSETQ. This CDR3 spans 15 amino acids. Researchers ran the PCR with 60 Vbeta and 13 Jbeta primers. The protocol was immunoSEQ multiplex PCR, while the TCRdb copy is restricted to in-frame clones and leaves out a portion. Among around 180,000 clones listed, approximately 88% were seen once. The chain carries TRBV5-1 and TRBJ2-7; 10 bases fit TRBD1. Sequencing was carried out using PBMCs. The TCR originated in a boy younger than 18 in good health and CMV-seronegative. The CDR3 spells CASSPEGTGAYEQYF. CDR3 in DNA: TGCGCCAGCAGCCCCGAGGGGACAGGGGCCTACGAGCAGTACTTC. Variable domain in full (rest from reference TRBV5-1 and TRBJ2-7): KAGVTQTPRYLIKTRGQQVTLSCSPISGHRSVSWYQQTPGQGLQFLFEYFSETQRNKGNFPGRFSGRQFSNSRSEMNVSTLELGDSALYLCASSPEGTGAYEQYFGPGTRLTVT.